Listed below are T cell receptor beta chains from one sample, sequenced in a study of cytomegalovirus exposure and HLA in healthy donors. Profiled with immunoSEQ multiplex PCR; TCRdb holds only in-frame clones, not every one. The sample includes some 95,000 clones, about 77% seen only once; the top ten take less than 5%. The sample taken for sequencing was PBMCs. These receptors originate from a woman in her forties in good health and CMV-seronegative. Each CDR3 is given without its conserved first and last residue.

CDR3aa	j_gene	v_gene
ASRPRTGGYTEAF	TRBJ1-1	TRBV27
ASSLPPGGVAF	TRBJ1-1	TRBV7-3
ASSEAGIAHEQY	TRBJ2-7	TRBV5-1
AWSDGPGTYEQY	TRBJ2-7	TRBV30
ASSILNQPQH	TRBJ1-5	TRBV19
ATMGLSYEQY	TRBJ2-7	TRBV2
ASSLALTGGEGGYT	TRBJ1-2	TRBV7-9
ASSYAGETTYEQY	TRBJ2-7	TRBV6-5
AWSLGGETQY	TRBJ2-5	TRBV30
ALRRTFTDTQY	TRBJ2-3	TRBV2